This T cell receptor beta chain is from a study of blood T cell repertoires in COVID-19. Overall study: Spain, Italy and the United States supplied samples that represented acute and convalescent COVID-19. The analysed material was cDNA or gDNA that came from T cells, B-cell-depleted T cells, or PBMCs.

V lost 2 bases to trimming and J lost 6 bases; unmatched junction nucleotides: 5. Germline V CDR1 and CDR2: SGDLS, YYNGEE. The CDR3 covers 15 residues. Per the authors' pipeline: Estimates of nucleated cell counts were drawn from the amplification of reference gene primers. Method: immunoSEQ multiplex PCR; TCRdb's copy keeps in-frame clones and lacks some. That table supplies the V and J calls and clone size; D and trimming were determined from the DNA. The table shows 150,000 to 180,000 clones, with 91% occurring only once. This chain uses TRBV9 with TRBJ1-4; 9 bases are a match to TRBD1. The material sequenced was peripheral blood. This sequence originates from a man in his fifties or sixties with acute or convalescent COVID-19. The CDR3, as DNA: TGTGCCAGCAGCGTGGGGGACAGGGAGTATGAAAAACTGTTTTTT. Translated: CASSVGDREYEKLFF. Full variable domain (outside the CDR3, taken from reference TRBV9 and TRBJ1-4): DSGVTQTPKHLITATGQRVTLRCSPRSGDLSVYWYQQSLDQGLQFLIQYYNGEERAKGNILERFSAQQFPDLHSELNLSSLELGDSALYFCASSVGDREYEKLFFGSGTQLSVL.